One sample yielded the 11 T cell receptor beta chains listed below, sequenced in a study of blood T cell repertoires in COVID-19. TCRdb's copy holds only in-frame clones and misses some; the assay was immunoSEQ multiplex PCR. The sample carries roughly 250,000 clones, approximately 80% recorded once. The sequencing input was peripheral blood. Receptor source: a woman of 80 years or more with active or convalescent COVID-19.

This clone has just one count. DNA for the CDR3: TGTGCCAGTACTCCTCTTGGGACAGTGAGTTCCACTGAAGCTTTCTTT. Translated: CASTPLGTVSSTEAFF. The rearrangement uses TRBV19 and TRBJ1-1; TRBD1 agrees at 7 bases. The trim removed 7 bases at V and 4 bases at J, leaving 15 bases unmatched. Per the germline V gene, CDR1 is LNHDA and CDR2 is SQIVND (reference sequence). This CDR3 comprises 16 residues.

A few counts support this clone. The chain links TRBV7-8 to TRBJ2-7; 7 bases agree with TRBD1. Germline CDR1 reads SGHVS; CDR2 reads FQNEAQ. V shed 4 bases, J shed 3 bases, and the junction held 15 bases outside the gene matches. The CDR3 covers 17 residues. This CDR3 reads CASSSDRARGQIYEQYF. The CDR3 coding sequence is TGTGCCAGCAGCTCAGACAGGGCCCGCGGTCAAATCTACGAGCAGTACTTC.

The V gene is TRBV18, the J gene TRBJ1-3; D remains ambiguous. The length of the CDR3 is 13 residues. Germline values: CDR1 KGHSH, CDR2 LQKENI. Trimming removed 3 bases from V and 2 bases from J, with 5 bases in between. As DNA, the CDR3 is TGTGCCAGCTCACCTACAGCTGGAAACACCATATATTTT. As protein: CASSPTAGNTIYF.

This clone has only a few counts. The CDR3 protein is CASSLRLARFGELFF. In DNA form, the CDR3 reads TGCGCCAGCAGCTTAAGACTAGCGAGGTTCGGGGAGCTGTTTTTT. The rearrangement joins TRBV5-1 to TRBJ2-2; 8 bases fit TRBD2. V dropped 2 bases and J dropped 7; count of bases not matched to a gene: 7. From germline, CDR1 is SGHRS and CDR2 YFSETQ. The CDR3 spans 15 residues.

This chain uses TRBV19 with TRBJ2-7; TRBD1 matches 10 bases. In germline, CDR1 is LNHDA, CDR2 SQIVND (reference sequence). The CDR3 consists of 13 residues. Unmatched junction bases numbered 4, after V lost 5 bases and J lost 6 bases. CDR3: CASSRDRGREQYF. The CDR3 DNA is TGTGCCAGTAGTCGAGACAGGGGGCGCGAGCAGTACTTC.

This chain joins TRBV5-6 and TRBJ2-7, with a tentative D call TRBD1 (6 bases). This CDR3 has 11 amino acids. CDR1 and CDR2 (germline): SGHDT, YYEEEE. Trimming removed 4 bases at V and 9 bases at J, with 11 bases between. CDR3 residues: CASSTGQTQYF. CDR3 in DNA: TGTGCCAGCAGCACGGGACAAACGCAGTACTTC.

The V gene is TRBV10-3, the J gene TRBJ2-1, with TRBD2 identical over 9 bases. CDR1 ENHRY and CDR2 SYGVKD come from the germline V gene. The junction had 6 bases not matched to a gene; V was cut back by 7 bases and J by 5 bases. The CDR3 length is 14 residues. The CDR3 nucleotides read TGTGCCATCACGAATAGCGGGGGAGACAATGAGCAGTTCTTC. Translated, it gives CAITNSGGDNEQFF.

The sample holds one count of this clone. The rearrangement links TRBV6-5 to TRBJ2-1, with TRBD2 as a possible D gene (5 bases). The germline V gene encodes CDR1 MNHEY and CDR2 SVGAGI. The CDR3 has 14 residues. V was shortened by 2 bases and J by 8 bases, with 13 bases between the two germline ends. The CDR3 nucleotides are TGTGCCAGCAGTTACATAAGAGTCGGGGATGAGCAGTTCTTC. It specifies CASSYIRVGDEQFF.

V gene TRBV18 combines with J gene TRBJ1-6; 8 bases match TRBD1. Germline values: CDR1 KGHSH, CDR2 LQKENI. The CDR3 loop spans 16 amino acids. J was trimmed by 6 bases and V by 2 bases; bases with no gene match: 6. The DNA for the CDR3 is TGTGCCAGCTCACCAGCCGGGACAGGAGTTAATTCACCCCTCCACTTT. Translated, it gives CASSPAGTGVNSPLHF.

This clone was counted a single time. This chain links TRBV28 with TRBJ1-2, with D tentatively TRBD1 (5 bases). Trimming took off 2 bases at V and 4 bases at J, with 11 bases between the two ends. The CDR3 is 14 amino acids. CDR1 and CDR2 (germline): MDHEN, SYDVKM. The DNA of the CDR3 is TGTGCCAGCAGTTTAGGAGGGGCTGGCTATGGCTACACCTTC. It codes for CASSLGGAGYGYTF.

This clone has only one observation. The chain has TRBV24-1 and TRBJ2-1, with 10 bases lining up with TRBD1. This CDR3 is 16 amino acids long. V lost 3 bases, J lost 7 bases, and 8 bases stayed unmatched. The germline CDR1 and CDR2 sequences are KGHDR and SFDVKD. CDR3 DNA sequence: TGTGCCACCAGTGATCCGGGACAGGGGAAACAGAATGAGCAGTTCTTC. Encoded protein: CATSDPGQGKQNEQFF.